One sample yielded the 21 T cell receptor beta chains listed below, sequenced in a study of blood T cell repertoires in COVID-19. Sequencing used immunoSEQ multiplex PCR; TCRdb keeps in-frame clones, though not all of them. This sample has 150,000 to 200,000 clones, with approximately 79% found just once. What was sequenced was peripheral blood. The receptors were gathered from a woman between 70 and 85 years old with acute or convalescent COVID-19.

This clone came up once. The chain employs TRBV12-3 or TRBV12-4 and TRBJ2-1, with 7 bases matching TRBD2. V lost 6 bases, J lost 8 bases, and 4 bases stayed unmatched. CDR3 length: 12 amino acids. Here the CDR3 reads CASRFRGDEQFF. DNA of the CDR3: TGTGCCAGCAGATTCCGGGGGGATGAGCAGTTCTTC.

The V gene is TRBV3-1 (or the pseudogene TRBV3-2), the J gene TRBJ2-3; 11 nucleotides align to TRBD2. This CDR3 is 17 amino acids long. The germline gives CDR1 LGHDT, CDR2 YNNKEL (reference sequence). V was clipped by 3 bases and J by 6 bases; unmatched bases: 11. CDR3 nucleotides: TGTGCCAGCAGCCACTTGACTAGCGGGACCTATACGGATACGCAGTATTTT. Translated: CASSHLTSGTYTDTQYF.

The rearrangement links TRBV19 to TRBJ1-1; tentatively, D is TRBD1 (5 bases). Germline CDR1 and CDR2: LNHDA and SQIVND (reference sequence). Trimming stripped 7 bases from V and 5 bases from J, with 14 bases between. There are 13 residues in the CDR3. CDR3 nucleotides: TGTGCCAGTACCCGCAGGGCGGGAACTGAAGCTTTCTTT. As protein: CASTRRAGTEAFF.

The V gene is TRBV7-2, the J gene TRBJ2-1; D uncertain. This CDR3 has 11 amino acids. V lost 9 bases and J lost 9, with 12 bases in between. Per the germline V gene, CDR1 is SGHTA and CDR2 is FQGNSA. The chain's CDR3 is CASTSAVEQFF. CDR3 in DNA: TGTGCCAGTACAAGCGCGGTTGAGCAGTTCTTC.

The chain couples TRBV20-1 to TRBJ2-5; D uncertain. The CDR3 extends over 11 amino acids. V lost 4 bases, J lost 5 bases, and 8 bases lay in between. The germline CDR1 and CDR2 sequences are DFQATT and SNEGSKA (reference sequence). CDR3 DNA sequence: TGCAGTGCTATAGCAAGGGAGACCCAGTACTTC. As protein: CSAIARETQYF.

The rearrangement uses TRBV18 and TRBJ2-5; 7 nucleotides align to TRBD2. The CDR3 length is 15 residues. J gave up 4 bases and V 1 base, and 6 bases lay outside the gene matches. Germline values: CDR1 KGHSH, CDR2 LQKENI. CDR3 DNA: TGTGCCAGCTCACCACTGCGGGAGATAAGAGAGACCCAGTACTTC. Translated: CASSPLREIRETQYF.

The CDR3 DNA follows: TGCGCCAGCAGCTTTCCGGGAGGCACTAGCACAGATACGCAGTATTTT. Protein: CASSFPGGTSTDTQYF. The gene calls are TRBV5-1 and TRBJ2-3; 7 nucleotides agree with TRBD2. Per germline, CDR1 SGHRS and CDR2 YFSETQ. Germline trimming cut 2 bases from V and 0 bases from J; bases unmatched to any gene: 6. The CDR3 extends over 16 amino acids.

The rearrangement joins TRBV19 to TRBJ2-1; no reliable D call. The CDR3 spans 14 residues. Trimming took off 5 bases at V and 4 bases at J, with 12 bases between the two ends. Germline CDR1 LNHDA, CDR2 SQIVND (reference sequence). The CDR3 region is CASSARIAYNEQFF. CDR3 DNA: TGTGCCAGTAGTGCCAGGATCGCTTACAATGAGCAGTTCTTC.

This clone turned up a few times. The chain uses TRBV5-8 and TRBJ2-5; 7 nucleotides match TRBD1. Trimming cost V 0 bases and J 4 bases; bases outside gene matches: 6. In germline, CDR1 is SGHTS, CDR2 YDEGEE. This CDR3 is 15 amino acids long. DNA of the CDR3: TGTGCCAGCAGCTTGGACAGGGGATTAGGAGAGACCCAGTACTTC. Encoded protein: CASSLDRGLGETQYF. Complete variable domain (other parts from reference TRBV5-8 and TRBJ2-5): EAGVTQSPTHLIKTRGQQATLRCSPISGHTSVYWYQQALGLGLQFLLWYDEGEERNRGNFPPRFSGRQFPNYSSELNVNALELEDSALYLCASSLDRGLGETQYFGPGTRLLVL.

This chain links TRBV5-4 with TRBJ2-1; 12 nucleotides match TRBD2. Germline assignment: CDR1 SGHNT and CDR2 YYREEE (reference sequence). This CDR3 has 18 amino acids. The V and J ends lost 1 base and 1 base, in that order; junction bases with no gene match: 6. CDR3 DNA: TGTGCCAGCAGCTTGATGGGAACTAGCGGGAGGTCCTACAATGAGCAGTTCTTC. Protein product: CASSLMGTSGRSYNEQFF.

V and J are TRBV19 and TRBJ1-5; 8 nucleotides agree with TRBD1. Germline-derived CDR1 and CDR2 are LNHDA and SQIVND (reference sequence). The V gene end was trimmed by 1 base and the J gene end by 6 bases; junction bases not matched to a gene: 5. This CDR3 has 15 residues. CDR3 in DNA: TGTGCCAGTAGTATAGGCAGGGGGCAGGTTCAGCCCCAGCATTTT. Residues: CASSIGRGQVQPQHF.

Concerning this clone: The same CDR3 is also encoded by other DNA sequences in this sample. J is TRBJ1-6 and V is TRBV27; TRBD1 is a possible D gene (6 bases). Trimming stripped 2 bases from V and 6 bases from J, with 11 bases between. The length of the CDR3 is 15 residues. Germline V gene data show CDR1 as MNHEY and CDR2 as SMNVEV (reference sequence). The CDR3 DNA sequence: TGTGCCAGCAGTTTAAGTGGCAGGGGTAATTCACCCCTCCACTTT. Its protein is CASSLSGRGNSPLHF.

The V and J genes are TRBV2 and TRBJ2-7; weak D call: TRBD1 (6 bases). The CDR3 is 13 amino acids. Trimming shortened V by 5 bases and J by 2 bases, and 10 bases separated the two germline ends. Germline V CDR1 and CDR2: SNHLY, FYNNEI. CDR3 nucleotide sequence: TGTGCCAGCAGTACCGGGACACCCTACGAGCAGTACTTC. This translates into CASSTGTPYEQYF.

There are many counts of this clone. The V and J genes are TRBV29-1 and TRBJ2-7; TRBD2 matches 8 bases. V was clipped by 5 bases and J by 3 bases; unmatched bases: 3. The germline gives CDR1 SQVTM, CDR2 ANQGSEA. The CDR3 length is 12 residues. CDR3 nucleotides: TGCAGCGTTTCCCGGGAGGGCTACGAGCAGTACTTC. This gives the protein CSVSREGYEQYF.

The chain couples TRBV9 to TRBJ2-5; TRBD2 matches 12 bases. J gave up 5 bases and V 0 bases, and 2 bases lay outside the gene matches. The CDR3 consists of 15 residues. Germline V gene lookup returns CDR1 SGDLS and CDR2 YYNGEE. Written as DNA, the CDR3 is TGTGCCAGCAGCGTAGGACTAGCGGGAGCGGAGACCCAGTACTTC. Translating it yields CASSVGLAGAETQYF.

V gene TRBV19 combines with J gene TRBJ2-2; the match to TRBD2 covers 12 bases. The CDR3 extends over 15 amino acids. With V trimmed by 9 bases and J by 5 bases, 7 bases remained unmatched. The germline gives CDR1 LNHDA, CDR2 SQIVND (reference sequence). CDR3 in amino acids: CASMTSGSGTGELFF. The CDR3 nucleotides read TGTGCCAGCATGACTAGCGGGAGCGGGACCGGGGAGCTGTTTTTT. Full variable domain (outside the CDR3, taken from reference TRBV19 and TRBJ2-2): DGGITQSPKYLFRKEGQNVTLSCEQNLNHDAMYWYRQDPGQGLRLIYYSQIVNDFQKGDIAEGYSVSREKKESFPLTVTSAQKNPTAFYLCASMTSGSGTGELFFGEGSRLTVL.

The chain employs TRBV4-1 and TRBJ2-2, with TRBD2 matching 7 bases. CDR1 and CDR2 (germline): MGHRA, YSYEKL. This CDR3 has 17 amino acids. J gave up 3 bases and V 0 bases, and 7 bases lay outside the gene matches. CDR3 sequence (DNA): TGCGCCAGCAGCCAAGAAGGCCGCGGGGGTTACACCGGGGAGCTGTTTTTT. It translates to CASSQEGRGGYTGELFF.

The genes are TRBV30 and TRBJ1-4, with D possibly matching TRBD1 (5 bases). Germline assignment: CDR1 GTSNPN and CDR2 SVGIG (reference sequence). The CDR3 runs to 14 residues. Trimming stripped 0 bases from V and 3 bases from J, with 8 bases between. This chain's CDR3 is CAWSVGGSNEKLFF. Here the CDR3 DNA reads TGTGCCTGGAGTGTCGGGGGTTCTAATGAAAAACTGTTTTTT.

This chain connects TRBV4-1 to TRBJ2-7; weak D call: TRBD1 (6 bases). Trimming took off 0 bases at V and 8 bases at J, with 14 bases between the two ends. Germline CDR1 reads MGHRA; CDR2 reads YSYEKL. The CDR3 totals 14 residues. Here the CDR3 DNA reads TGCGCCAGCAGCCAAGAAGTGAGGGGGATCCAGCAGTACTTC. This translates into CASSQEVRGIQQYF.

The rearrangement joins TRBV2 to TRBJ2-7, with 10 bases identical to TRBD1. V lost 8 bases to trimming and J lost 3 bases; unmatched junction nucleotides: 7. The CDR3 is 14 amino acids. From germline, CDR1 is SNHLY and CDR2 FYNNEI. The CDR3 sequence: CASRFGQGDYEQYF. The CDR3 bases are TGTGCCAGCCGGTTTGGACAGGGGGACTACGAGCAGTACTTC.

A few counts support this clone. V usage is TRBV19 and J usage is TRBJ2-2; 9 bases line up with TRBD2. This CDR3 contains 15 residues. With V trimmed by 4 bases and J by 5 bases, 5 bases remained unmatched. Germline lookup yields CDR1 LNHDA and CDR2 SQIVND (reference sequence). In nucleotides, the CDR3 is TGTGCCAGTAGTAGCGGGAGGGCCTTTACCGGGGAGCTGTTTTTT. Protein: CASSSGRAFTGELFF.